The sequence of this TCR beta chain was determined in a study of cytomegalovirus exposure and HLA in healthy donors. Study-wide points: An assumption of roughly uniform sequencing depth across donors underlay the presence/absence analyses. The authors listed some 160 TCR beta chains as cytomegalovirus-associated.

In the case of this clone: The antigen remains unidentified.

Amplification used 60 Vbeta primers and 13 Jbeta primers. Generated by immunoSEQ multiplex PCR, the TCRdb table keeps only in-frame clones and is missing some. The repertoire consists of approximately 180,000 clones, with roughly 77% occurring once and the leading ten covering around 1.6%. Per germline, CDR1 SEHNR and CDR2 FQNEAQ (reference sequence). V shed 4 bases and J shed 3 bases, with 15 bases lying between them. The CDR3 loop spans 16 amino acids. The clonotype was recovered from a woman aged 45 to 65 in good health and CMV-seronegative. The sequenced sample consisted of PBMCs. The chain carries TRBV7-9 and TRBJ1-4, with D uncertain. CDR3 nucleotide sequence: TGTGCCAGCAGCTCCTCCAACCGGAGGGCTAATGAAAAACTGTTTTTT. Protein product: CASSSSNRRANEKLFF.